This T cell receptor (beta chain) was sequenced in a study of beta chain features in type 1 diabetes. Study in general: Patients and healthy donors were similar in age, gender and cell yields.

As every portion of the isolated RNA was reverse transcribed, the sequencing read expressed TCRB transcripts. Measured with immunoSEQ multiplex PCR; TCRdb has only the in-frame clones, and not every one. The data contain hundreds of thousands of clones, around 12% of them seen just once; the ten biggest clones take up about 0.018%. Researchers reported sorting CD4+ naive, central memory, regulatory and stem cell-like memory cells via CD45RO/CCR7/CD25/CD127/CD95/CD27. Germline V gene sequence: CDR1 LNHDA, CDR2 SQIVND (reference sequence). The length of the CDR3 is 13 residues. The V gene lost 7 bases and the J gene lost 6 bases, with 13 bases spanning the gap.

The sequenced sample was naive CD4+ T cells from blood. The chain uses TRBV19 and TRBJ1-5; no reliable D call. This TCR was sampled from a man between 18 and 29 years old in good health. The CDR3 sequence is CASTLSLGQPQHF. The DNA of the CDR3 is TGTGCCAGTACTTTGTCTCTAGGTCAGCCCCAGCATTTT.